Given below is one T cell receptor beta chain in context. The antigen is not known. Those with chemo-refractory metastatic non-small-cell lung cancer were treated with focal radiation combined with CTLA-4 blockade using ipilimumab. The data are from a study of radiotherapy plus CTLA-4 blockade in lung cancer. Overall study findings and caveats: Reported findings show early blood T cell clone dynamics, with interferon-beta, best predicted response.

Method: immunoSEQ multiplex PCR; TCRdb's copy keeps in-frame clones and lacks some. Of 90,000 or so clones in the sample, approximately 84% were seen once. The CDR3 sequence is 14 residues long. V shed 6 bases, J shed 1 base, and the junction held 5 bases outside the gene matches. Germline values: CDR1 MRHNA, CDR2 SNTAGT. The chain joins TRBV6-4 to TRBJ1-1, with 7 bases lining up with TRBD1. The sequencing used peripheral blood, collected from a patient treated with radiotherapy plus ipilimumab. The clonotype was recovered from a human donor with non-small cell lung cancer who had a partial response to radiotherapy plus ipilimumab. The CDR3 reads CASRAGTANTEAFF. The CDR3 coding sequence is TGTGCCAGCAGGGCCGGGACAGCGAACACTGAAGCTTTCTTT.